This TCR beta chain was captured in a study of a mutant IDH1 vaccine in newly diagnosed glioma. Study information: Vaccination began 4-6 weeks post radiotherapy alone, or with temozolomide cycles. Earlier treatment was radiotherapy, temozolomide, or both, with most getting both. Regarding the study as a whole: Vaccine-induced immune responses occurred in roughly 94% of patients. Pseudoprogression apparently lacked any relation to changes in top peripheral T cell clonotypes.

As to time point: week 11, during vaccination. Vaccine doses each comprised 300 ug of mutant IDH1 20-mer peptide, with topical imiquimod. Profiled with immunoSEQ multiplex PCR; TCRdb holds only in-frame clones, not every one. The table lists some 23,000 clones, roughly three quarters of them singletons. As concerns this clone: The antigen remains undetermined.

Germline CDR1 SGHRS, CDR2 YFSETQ. The CDR3 is made up of 14 amino acids. V lost 1 base and J 5 bases, leaving 12 bases between the germline ends. This rearrangement joins TRBV5-1 to TRBJ2-5; D remains ambiguous. The specimen comprised peripheral blood mononuclear cells (PBMCs), sampled from a glioma patient whose treatment included an IDH1 peptide vaccine. This clonotype was obtained from a man younger than 30 with glioma. Some clones in this sample may be carry-over from other donors' samples. Here the CDR3 DNA reads TGCGCCAGCAGCTTGAAGTTAGCTTGGGAGACCCAGTACTTC. Translation: CASSLKLAWETQYF.